This T cell receptor beta chain was sequenced for a study of regulatory T cells in long-lasting Graves disease. CDR1 DFQATT and CDR2 SNEGSKA come from the germline V gene (reference sequence). The CDR3 has 11 amino acids. Deletions cut 7 bases from V and 8 bases from J, with 12 bases between. Time point defined: newly diagnosed GD, antithyroid drugs for less than 3 months. After RNA was extracted from PBMCs, the TCR library was made from it. The table lists this clonotype with a few counts. No antigen is known for it. Just one base apart from a much larger clone, this may be a read error. Arm-PCR of CDR3 regions and iRepertoire HTBI primers were used to build TCR beta libraries. TCRdb independently ran MiXCR on the multiplex PCR reads; one entry per CDR3 protein. The table shows a few hundred thousand distinct CDR3 sequences, with around 11% occurring only once. Study-level points and caveats: With persistent disease, TRBV28, TRBJ1-2 and TRBJ2-5 were the favored segments. In persistent patients, shared public clonotypes (about 2,800) outnumbered those in new patients (about 1,000). No thyroid tissue was studied; the work used peripheral blood only.

These data were also reused for a study on T cells in Graves' hyperthyroidism and ophthalmopathy. Per that paper: In making diagnoses, clinical symptoms, serum thyroxine and TRAb, thyroid ultrasound and orbital computed tomography were all used.

The receptor was derived from a woman between 18 and 29 years old with Graves disease. Sequences were derived from peripheral blood mononuclear cells (PBMCs), sampled at new diagnosis, from a patient treated with antithyroid drugs. The V call is TRBV20-1, the J call TRBJ2-1; D unresolved. CDR3 nucleotide sequence: TGCAGTGTGGGTACTAACTATGAGCAGTTCTTC. Translating it yields CSVGTNYEQFF.